Detailed here is one TCR beta chain. Its antigen is as yet unknown. A much larger clone lies one base from this, so it may be a read error. TCR beta cDNA was reverse-transcribed from approximately 0.45 ug of total RNA. The reaction used a constant-region primer and ProtoScript II reverse transcriptase. The TCR beta library was amplified through three nested multiplex PCR rounds in a modified ARM-PCR procedure. Use of TRBV1-TRBV30 forward primers with a C-beta reverse primer characterized the first two PCR rounds, which lasted around 11 cycles each. TCRdb re-analysed the multiplex PCR reads in MiXCR, keeping a single row per CDR3 protein. The sample shows about 200,000 distinct CDR3 sequences, less than 70% of them seen only once. Germline CDR1 LGHNA, CDR2 YNFKEQ. This CDR3 contains 13 residues. These data belong to a study of tumor-infiltrating lymphocytes in primary liver carcinoma. Study details: Samples had roughly 3.5 to 7.5 million productive TCRbeta reads, comparable between tissue types.

General study findings and limits: Researchers did not compare CD4+ and CD8+ repertoires, as samples were bulk unsorted.

Blood RNA originated from unsorted whole blood, with germline DNA additionally extracted. Enrolled patients were chronically infected with HBV and treatment-naive. This sequence joins TRBV4-2 and TRBJ2-3, with D unresolved. Sequencing used peripheral blood. The clonotype was recovered from a woman aged 60-75 years with primary liver carcinoma and hepatitis B virus infection. CDR3 sequence: CASNQRAEDTQYF. In nucleotides, the CDR3 is TGTGCCAGCAACCAACGGGCGGAAGATACGCAGTATTTT.